One and the same sample provided the 32 T cell receptor beta chains below, sequenced in a study of blood T cell repertoires in COVID-19. Repertoires were generated with immunoSEQ multiplex PCR, while TCRdb's copy carries only in-frame clones and drops some. The table lists about 220,000 clones, about 80% of them singletons. Sample: peripheral blood. The receptors were gathered from a woman aged 55-70 years with acute or convalescent COVID-19.

V gene TRBV7-4 combines with J gene TRBJ1-6; 9 bases fit TRBD1. Germline assignment: CDR1 SGHVT and CDR2 SQSDAQ. This CDR3 comprises 22 residues. V shed 6 bases and J 2 bases; nucleotides not matched to a gene: 23. CDR3 nucleotide sequence: TGTGCCAGCAGGTCCGCCAGATTACCGGGACAGGGTCCTCTGGCCTATAATTCACCCCTCCACTTT. It codes for CASRSARLPGQGPLAYNSPLHF.

The gene calls are TRBV27 and TRBJ1-5; D is ambiguous. The CDR3 runs 18 residues. The germline gives CDR1 MNHEY, CDR2 SMNVEV (reference sequence). With 2 bases removed from V and 0 bases from J, the gap between germline ends came to 17 bases. The CDR3 bases are TGTGCCAGCAGTTTAGGAAGGGTGAGGGCGTATAGCAATCAGCCCCAGCATTTT. It is translated as CASSLGRVRAYSNQPQHF.

There are a few counts of this clone. The gene calls are TRBV4-2 and TRBJ2-5; D might be TRBD2 (5 bases). The V gene lost 2 bases and the J gene lost 2 bases, with 15 bases spanning the gap. This CDR3 is built from 16 residues. Germline assignment: CDR1 LGHNA and CDR2 YNFKEQ. CDR3 DNA: TGTGCCAGCAGCCAATCCCCGGGCTGGACTCAAGAGACCCAGTACTTC. This gives the protein CASSQSPGWTQETQYF.

With regard to this clone: Other DNA sequences of this sample code for an identical CDR3. The chain couples TRBV10-1 to TRBJ1-1, with 8 bases identical to TRBD1. Germline trimming cut 4 bases from V and 0 bases from J; bases unmatched to any gene: 4. The CDR3 spans 15 residues. Germline lookup yields CDR1 WNHNN and CDR2 SYGVQD (reference sequence). CDR3 region: CASSGRTGMNTEAFF. The CDR3 nucleotides read TGCGCCAGCAGTGGGAGGACAGGGATGAACACTGAAGCTTTCTTT.

The table lists this clone with a count of one. This chain joins TRBV5-4 and TRBJ1-2, with D perhaps matching TRBD1 (5 bases). CDR1 and CDR2 from the germline V gene are SGHNT and YYREEE (reference sequence). The CDR3 contains 15 residues. Trimming took off 4 bases at V and 0 bases at J, with 13 bases between the two ends. The CDR3 region has the DNA TGTGCCAGCAGCCGCGGGGCGGACCCTAACTATGGCTACACCTTC. It yields the protein CASSRGADPNYGYTF.

V is TRBV4-2 and J is TRBJ2-7; 10 bases map to TRBD2. Germline CDR1 LGHNA, CDR2 YNFKEQ. J was trimmed by 3 bases and V by 4 bases; bases with no gene match: 6. The CDR3 is 15 residues long. CDR3: CASSPRAGGYYEQYF. Written as DNA, the CDR3 is TGTGCCAGCAGCCCCCGAGCGGGGGGGTACTACGAGCAGTACTTC.

The chain is built from TRBV5-1 and TRBJ2-1, with TRBD2 matching over 9 bases. From germline, CDR1 is SGHRS and CDR2 YFSETQ. Losses at the gene ends were 0 bases for V and 4 bases for J; bases not matched to a gene: 5. CDR3 length equals 16 residues. The CDR3 reads CASSLAPAGGYNEQFF. The CDR3 DNA reads TGCGCCAGCAGCTTGGCCCCAGCGGGGGGATACAATGAGCAGTTCTTC. The full variable domain, with the rest looked up from reference TRBV5-1 and TRBJ2-1, is KAGVTQTPRYLIKTRGQQVTLSCSPISGHRSVSWYQQTPGQGLQFLFEYFSETQRNKGNFPGRFSGRQFSNSRSEMNVSTLELGDSALYLCASSLAPAGGYNEQFFGPGTRLTVL.

This sequence joins TRBV7-2 and TRBJ1-2; D is unresolved. The CDR3 consists of 14 residues. Trimming shortened V by 1 base and J by 6 bases, and 12 bases separated the two germline ends. The germline gives CDR1 SGHTA, CDR2 FQGNSA. The CDR3 loop is CASSLVRRTDGYTF. DNA of the CDR3: TGTGCCAGCAGCTTAGTACGCAGGACTGATGGCTACACCTTC.

This chain joins TRBV5-4 and TRBJ2-3; a weak D match, TRBD1 (5 bases). Trimming pared 1 base from V and 2 bases from J, leaving 14 bases between. The CDR3 spans 16 residues. The germline V gene has CDR1 SGHNT and CDR2 YYREEE (reference sequence). The CDR3 spells CASSLIMGRNTDTQYF. CDR3 nucleotide sequence: TGTGCCAGCAGCTTGATTATGGGGCGAAACACAGATACGCAGTATTTT.

The table lists this clone with a count of one. V and J are TRBV3-1 (or the pseudogene TRBV3-2) and TRBJ2-5, with TRBD1 identical over 9 bases. Trimming took 2 bases from V and 5 from J; bases not matched to a gene: 12. Per germline, CDR1 LGHDT and CDR2 YNNKEL (reference sequence). The CDR3 runs 17 residues. CDR3 coding DNA: TGTGCCAGCAGCCAAAAGGTTGGGACAGGGAGCGGGGAGACCCAGTACTTC. Its translation: CASSQKVGTGSGETQYF.

The chain uses TRBV7-2 and TRBJ2-5; D is perhaps TRBD1 (6 bases). The germline V gene has CDR1 SGHTA and CDR2 FQGNSA. The CDR3 covers 14 residues. V lost 5 bases and J lost 1, with 11 bases in between. CDR3 protein: CASSADRFQETQYF. In nucleotides, the CDR3 is TGTGCCAGCAGCGCTGACAGGTTCCAAGAGACCCAGTACTTC.

The V call is TRBV10-2, the J call TRBJ2-7; perhaps TRBD1 as D (5 bases). In germline, CDR1 is WSHSY, CDR2 SAAADI. V lost 7 bases, J lost 5 bases, and 21 bases lay in between. This CDR3 is 15 amino acids long. Here the CDR3 DNA reads TGCGCCAGCAAGAGGAATTTTTTAGGGGATAACGAGCAGTACTTC. It is translated as CASKRNFLGDNEQYF.

This clone occurred once. The rearrangement uses TRBV25-1 and TRBJ2-3, with unresolved D. CDR1 and CDR2 from the germline V gene are MGHDK and SYGVNS. Between the trimmed V and J ends, which lost 3 bases and 0 bases, there was a span of 10 bases. The CDR3 sequence is 15 residues long. As DNA, the CDR3 is TGTGCCAGCAGTGACGCGCGGATTAGCACAGATACGCAGTATTTT. It translates to CASSDARISTDTQYF. The variable domain in full, completed from reference TRBV25-1 and TRBJ2-3, reads EADIYQTPRYLVIGTGKKITLECSQTMGHDKMYWYQQDPGMELHLIHYSYGVNSTEKGDLSSESTVSRIRTEHFPLTLESARPSHTSQYLCASSDARISTDTQYFGPGTRLTVL.

This chain uses TRBV5-1 with TRBJ2-3, with D perhaps matching TRBD2 (5 bases). This CDR3 region has 18 residues. The germline V gene has CDR1 SGHRS and CDR2 YFSETQ. Trimming left V 2 bases short and J 0 bases short, with 19 bases between. Written as DNA, the CDR3 is TGCGCCAGCAGCTTATGGCGGAGGCCACTATTTAGCACAGATACGCAGTATTTT. It specifies CASSLWRRPLFSTDTQYF.

The chain recombines TRBV5-1 with TRBJ2-7; the D is unclear. Germline CDR1 reads SGHRS; CDR2 reads YFSETQ. The V and J ends lost 0 bases and 3 bases respectively, with 7 bases between them. The CDR3 has 13 amino acids. Here the CDR3 DNA reads TGCGCCAGCAGCTTGGTGGCAGGCTACGAGCAGTACTTC. This encodes CASSLVAGYEQYF.

The rearrangement uses TRBV29-1 and TRBJ1-1, with D perhaps matching TRBD1 (5 bases). V was cut by 4 bases and J by 11 bases, with 14 bases left in between. Per germline, CDR1 SQVTM and CDR2 ANQGSEA. CDR3 length: 11 residues. CDR3 sequence reads: CSVVGGEEAFF. The CDR3 DNA is TGCAGCGTTGTTGGGGGGGAAGAGGCTTTCTTT.

This clone has just one count. J is TRBJ2-7 and V is TRBV19; perhaps TRBD1 as D (5 bases). The germline V and J ends were trimmed by 4 bases and 0 bases, with 16 bases remaining between them. The CDR3 has 16 residues. Germline values: CDR1 LNHDA, CDR2 SQIVND (reference sequence). CDR3: CASSKGAGISSYEQYF. CDR3 DNA sequence: TGTGCCAGTAGTAAAGGGGCAGGGATAAGCTCCTACGAGCAGTACTTC.

The rearrangement joins TRBV7-2 to TRBJ1-2; 7 nucleotides line up with TRBD1. The CDR3 extends over 15 amino acids. The ends lost 5 bases at V and 8 bases at J; junction bases unmatched: 14. Germline V lookup: CDR1 SGHTA, CDR2 FQGNSA. The CDR3 region is CASSPGQVISMGYTF. CDR3 nucleotide sequence: TGTGCCAGCAGCCCAGGACAGGTGATCTCTATGGGCTACACCTTC.

This chain links TRBV5-4 with TRBJ2-4, with D perhaps matching TRBD2 (5 bases). The CDR3 length is 14 residues. Germline V CDR1 and CDR2: SGHNT, YYREEE (reference sequence). V gave up 4 bases and J gave up 7 bases, with 15 bases separating them. The CDR3 bases are TGTGCCAGCAGCCTGTACGGGGATGATAACATTCAGTACTTC. Translated, it gives CASSLYGDDNIQYF.

This clone came up a few times. V usage is TRBV30 and J usage is TRBJ2-1; tentatively, D is TRBD1 (6 bases). Germline V CDR1 and CDR2: GTSNPN, SVGIG (reference sequence). The CDR3 spans 13 residues. The V and J ends lost 5 bases and 8 bases respectively, with 16 bases between them. This CDR3 is CAWGKTGKDEQFF. Written as DNA, the CDR3 is TGTGCCTGGGGGAAAACAGGGAAGGATGAGCAGTTCTTC.

The J gene is TRBJ1-3, the V gene TRBV27, with 9 bases aligning to TRBD1. The junction had 6 bases not matched to a gene; V was cut back by 5 bases and J by 4 bases. In germline, CDR1 is MNHEY, CDR2 SMNVEV (reference sequence). The CDR3 totals 15 residues. The CDR3 spells CASSPGQGLGNTIYF. In DNA, the CDR3 is TGTGCCAGCAGTCCGGGACAGGGATTAGGAAACACCATATATTTT.

The genes are TRBV9 and TRBJ2-3; 13 bases fit TRBD2. The V and J ends lost 6 bases and 4 bases, in that order; junction bases with no gene match: 8. The CDR3 loop spans 16 amino acids. Per germline, CDR1 SGDLS and CDR2 YYNGEE. The CDR3 reads CASTVGGTSGADTQYF. The CDR3 DNA reads as TGTGCCAGCACAGTAGGGGGGACTAGCGGGGCAGATACGCAGTATTTT.

This sequence joins TRBV10-3 and TRBJ2-3, with 9 nucleotides matching TRBD1. CDR3 size: 14 residues. The junction had 1 base not matched to a gene; V was cut back by 5 bases and J by 1 base. Germline assignment: CDR1 ENHRY and CDR2 SYGVKD. CDR3 residues: CAISRTGGTDTQYF. The CDR3 region has the DNA TGTGCCATCAGTAGGACAGGGGGCACAGATACGCAGTATTTT.

The chain uses TRBV9 and TRBJ2-1; TRBD2 matches at 11 bases. V lost 0 bases, J lost 7 bases, and 0 bases stayed unmatched. This CDR3 region has 14 residues. Germline CDR1 is SGDLS and CDR2 is YYNGEE. The CDR3 sequence: CASSVGTSGNEQFF. Here the CDR3 DNA reads TGTGCCAGCAGCGTAGGGACTAGCGGGAATGAGCAGTTCTTC.

The chain links TRBV7-5 to TRBJ2-3; TRBD1, the table's D call, was not compared with the DNA. TRBV7-5 is recorded as a pseudogene. The CDR3 sequence is 16 residues long. In DNA, the CDR3 is TGTGCCAGAAGCTTAAGGCAGGGTAGACGGACAGATACGCAGTATTTT. Amino acid sequence: CARSLRQGRRTDTQYF.

J is TRBJ1-2 and V is TRBV15; 7 bases fit TRBD1. The CDR3 is made up of 13 amino acids. Unmatched junction bases numbered 7, after V lost 1 base and J lost 11 bases. Germline V gives CDR1 LNHNV, CDR2 YYDKDF (reference sequence). The CDR3 DNA is TGTGCCACCAGCAGAGGAGGGGGCGGTTCTTACACCTTC. Its protein product is CATSRGGGGSYTF.

This clone was seen a single time. The gene calls are TRBV7-2 and TRBJ2-3, with D possibly TRBD2 on 6 matching bases. V was trimmed by 5 bases and J by 5 bases, leaving 14 bases between them. Germline CDR1 reads SGHTA; CDR2 reads FQGNSA. The CDR3 contains 14 residues. The CDR3 sequence is CASSITAGGDTQYF. The CDR3 DNA follows: TGTGCCAGCAGCATCACCGCCGGGGGAGATACGCAGTATTTT.

This chain uses TRBV5-1 with TRBJ1-4, with D possibly TRBD1 on 5 matching bases. Germline V gene sequence: CDR1 SGHRS, CDR2 YFSETQ. V was shortened by 6 bases and J by 8 bases, with 14 bases between the two germline ends. This CDR3 contains 13 residues. The CDR3 region is CASKEGTREKLFF. Here the CDR3 DNA reads TGCGCCAGCAAAGAGGGGACTCGGGAAAAACTGTTTTTT. Variable domain in full (rest from reference TRBV5-1 and TRBJ1-4): KAGVTQTPRYLIKTRGQQVTLSCSPISGHRSVSWYQQTPGQGLQFLFEYFSETQRNKGNFPGRFSGRQFSNSRSEMNVSTLELGDSALYLCASKEGTREKLFFGSGTQLSVL.

This chain uses TRBV9 with TRBJ2-2; D might be TRBD2 (5 bases). Germline CDR1 SGDLS, CDR2 YYNGEE. Trimming took off 0 bases at V and 7 bases at J, with 16 bases between the two ends. The CDR3 has 16 amino acids. The CDR3 reads CASSVGGDQRVGELFF. CDR3 sequence (DNA): TGTGCCAGCAGCGTAGGGGGAGACCAACGGGTCGGGGAGCTGTTTTTT.

The CDR3 sequence is CASSKVGQLGYGYTF. CDR3 sequence (DNA): TGTGCCAGCAGCAAAGTGGGGCAGCTTGGCTATGGCTACACCTTC. V usage is TRBV21-1 and J usage is TRBJ1-2; the D call in the table, TRBD1, was not verified against the DNA. TRBV21-1 is annotated as a pseudogene. The CDR3 is 15 amino acids.

V and J are TRBV6-6 and TRBJ1-2; D is possibly TRBD1 (5 bases). V lost 5 bases to trimming and J lost 7 bases, with 11 bases between them. CDR1 and CDR2 from the germline V gene are MNHNY and SVGAGI (reference sequence). The CDR3 extends over 12 amino acids. CDR3 nucleotides: TGTGCCAGCAGTCGCAGACAGAGTGGCTACACCTTC. This gives the protein CASSRRQSGYTF.

The V and J genes are TRBV15 and TRBJ2-3; 10 bases are a match to TRBD2. V shed 3 bases and J 2 bases; nucleotides not matched to a gene: 5. CDR3 length: 16 amino acids. Germline V gene sequence: CDR1 LNHNV, CDR2 YYDKDF (reference sequence). CDR3 nucleotide sequence: TGTGCCACCAGCAGGGGAACTAGCGGGGTCACAGATACGCAGTATTTT. This translates into CATSRGTSGVTDTQYF.